This T cell receptor beta chain was recovered during a study of shared clonotypes between healthy human individuals. Study-wide findings and caveats: Sorted-subset samples were not fully sequenced, rarefaction indicated. When naive CD4 clonotypes were compared across a handful of donors, around 4.6% were shared. Represented diversity, genetic and exposure-history alike, was limited by few donors. Generation probabilities were higher for clonotypes shared across all four sorted-subset donors than for unshared ones.

With regard to this clone: The antigen is unknown.

Sequencing used immunoSEQ multiplex PCR; TCRdb keeps in-frame clones, though not all of them. Seen here are more than 900,000 clones, about 80% observed once, and the top ten hold 0.55% to 0.7%. Germline values: CDR1 MRHNA, CDR2 SNTAGT. The CDR3 is made up of 18 amino acids. V dropped 7 bases and J dropped 0 bases, with 19 bases sitting between them. This chain connects TRBV6-4 to TRBJ2-6; TRBD1 is a possible D gene (6 bases). This receptor was obtained from a man in his late teens or twenties in good health. Some clones in this sample may be carry-over from other donors' samples. Sample: memory CD4+ T cells from PBMCs. The subset was: CD45RA-negative fraction. The CDR3 DNA is TGTGCCAGCATTGGAACCGGGACACCGTACTCTGGGGCCAACGTCCTGACTTTC. Residues: CASIGTGTPYSGANVLTF.